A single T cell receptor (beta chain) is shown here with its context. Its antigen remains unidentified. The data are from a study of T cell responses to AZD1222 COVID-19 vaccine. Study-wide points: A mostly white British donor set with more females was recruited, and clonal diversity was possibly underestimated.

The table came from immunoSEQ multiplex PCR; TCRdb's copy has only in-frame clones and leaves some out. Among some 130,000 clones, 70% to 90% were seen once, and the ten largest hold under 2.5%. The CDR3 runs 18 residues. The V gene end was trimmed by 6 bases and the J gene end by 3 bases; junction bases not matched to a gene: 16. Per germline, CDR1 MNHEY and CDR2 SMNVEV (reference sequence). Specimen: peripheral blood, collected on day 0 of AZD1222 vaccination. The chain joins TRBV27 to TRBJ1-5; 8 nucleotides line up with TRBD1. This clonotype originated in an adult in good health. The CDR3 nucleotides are TGTGCCAGCAGCCGCACGCTACAGGGGGGCCTCCTCAATCAGCCCCAGCATTTT. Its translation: CASSRTLQGGLLNQPQHF.